The 7 T cell receptor beta chains reported below all come from one sample, sequenced in a study of technical replicates of blood from several donors. Some clones are missing from TCRdb's copy, which holds only in-frame ones; the method was immunoSEQ multiplex PCR. The sample includes under 85,000 clones, 80% to 95% of them seen just once. Sequences were obtained from T cells isolated from PBMCs. Receptors were obtained from a human donor in good health.

The CDR3 DNA sequence: TGTGCCAGCAGCTTAGGGGCTCTAGCGGAAAGCTCCTACAATGAGCAGTTCTTC. Translated, it gives CASSLGALAESSYNEQFF. The V and J genes are TRBV7-8 and TRBJ2-1; 7 nucleotides agree with TRBD2. CDR1 and CDR2 from the germline V gene are SGHVS and FQNEAQ. The length of the CDR3 is 18 residues. Trimming took 1 base from V and 0 from J; bases not matched to a gene: 9.

This clone has a single count. CDR3 nucleotide sequence: TGCGCCAGCAGCTTGGACGGGACTAGCGGGAGTAAATCCACAGATACGCAGTATTTT. This sequence encodes CASSLDGTSGSKSTDTQYF. The chain carries TRBV5-1 and TRBJ2-3; 14 bases match TRBD2. J was trimmed by 2 bases and V by 0 bases; bases with no gene match: 8. Germline assignment: CDR1 SGHRS and CDR2 YFSETQ. This CDR3 is 19 amino acids long.

The CDR3 is CASSVGDRGNQPQHF. CDR3 bases: TGTGCCAGCAGCGTGGGGGACAGGGGCAATCAGCCCCAGCATTTT. The chain recombines TRBV9 with TRBJ1-5, with TRBD1 identical over 9 bases. In germline, CDR1 is SGDLS, CDR2 YYNGEE. The CDR3 has 15 amino acids. The ends lost 2 bases at V and 2 bases at J; junction bases unmatched: 2. Together with reference TRBV9 and TRBJ1-5, the CDR3 gives the full variable domain: DSGVTQTPKHLITATGQRVTLRCSPRSGDLSVYWYQQSLDQGLQFLIQYYNGEERAKGNILERFSAQQFPDLHSELNLSSLELGDSALYFCASSVGDRGNQPQHFGDGTRLSIL.

CDR3 coding DNA: TGTGCCATCAGAGGGGACAGGGAGAAGTTCTACACCTTC. It translates to CAIRGDREKFYTF. This chain links TRBV10-3 with TRBJ1-2; 9 bases agree with TRBD1. Germline V gene lookup returns CDR1 ENHRY and CDR2 SYGVKD. This CDR3 region has 13 residues. The V and J ends lost 6 bases and 10 bases, in that order; junction bases with no gene match: 9.

The rearrangement uses TRBV10-2 and TRBJ2-7; no reliable D call. The V end was cut by 4 bases, the J end by 0 bases, with 4 bases between. CDR1 and CDR2 (germline): WSHSY, SAAADI. The CDR3 length is 12 residues. For the CDR3, the DNA is TGCGCCAGCAGTGGACTCTCCTACGAGCAGTACTTC. Its translation is CASSGLSYEQYF.

The chain employs TRBV9 and TRBJ2-5; the match to TRBD2 covers 8 bases. Trimming cost V 1 base and J 5 bases; bases outside gene matches: 10. The CDR3 length is 16 residues. CDR1 SGDLS and CDR2 YYNGEE come from the germline V gene. CDR3 sequence (DNA): TGTGCCAGCAGCGTAACTAGCGGTGGGGGGTGGGAGACCCAGTACTTC. As protein: CASSVTSGGGWETQYF.

The genes are TRBV4-3 and TRBJ2-1, with TRBD2 matching 12 bases. V dropped 1 base and J dropped 9; count of bases not matched to a gene: 4. Germline CDR1 LGHNA, CDR2 YSLEER. The CDR3 runs 15 residues. For the CDR3, the DNA is TGCGCCAGCAGCCAAGGACTAGCGGGAGCCACTGAGCAGTTCTTC. Amino acids: CASSQGLAGATEQFF.